This T cell receptor beta chain comes out of a study of blood T cell repertoires in COVID-19 (dated by TCRdb to 2018 to 2021). As for the study more broadly: Samples from collaborators originated in the United States, Italy and Spain and spanned both the acute and convalescent phases of COVID-19. The sample metadata nearly always contained a de-identified subject ID, COVID-19 status, age in years and sex. The prospective study material was composed of cDNA or gDNA derived from T cells, B-cell-depleted T cells, or PBMCs. A freely available public database, intended as a resource for researchers studying the immune response to SARS-CoV-2, is where the repertoires were released. HLA class I and class II types, where available, came from metadata supplied by the sample provider rather than from assay-based typing. Subjects who had been exposed to COVID-19, were actively infected with it, or had recovered from it provided the deeply sampled blood TCRbeta repertoires that made up the dataset. Samples came from the ongoing ImmuneRACE study (first 160 participants) plus 1,254 subjects from 6 global collaborators. Beyond this particular receptor, the publication reports: The quantity of clinical and demographic metadata differed by source and by participant and was supplied without curation.

TCRbeta CDR3 regions were amplified from genomic DNA by means of the immunoSEQ Assay, a bias-controlled multiplex PCR. The published analysis was carried out like this. The number of nucleated cells in each sample was estimated from the amplification of reference gene primers within the assay. Sequence reads were collapsed and filtered to measure the absolute abundance of every unique TCRbeta CDR3 rearrangement. Productive Simpson clonality was computed per sample as the square root of Simpson's diversity index over productive rearrangements. The table was pulled from immuneACCESS by TCRdb, which kept in-frame rearrangements only. Such tables lose some clones; where checked, under half of the loss comes from unresolved V genes, and the rest has no known cause. The V and J calls and clone size were taken over from that table, and D and trimming were inferred from the DNA. The table for this sample lists roughly 400,000 clones; roughly 90% of them were counted only once. Jointly, the top ten make up 1.7% of the sample.

With regard to this clone: What this receptor recognizes is not known. No per-base quality is available; no much larger clone lies one base away.

Participants in the prospective study were aged roughly 18 to 89 years, lived in 20 to 25 United States geographic areas, and enrolled through a virtual design. To assign participants to cohorts, the prospective study relied on clinical history that participants themselves reported in a screening survey and a study questionnaire. Recovered participants in ImmuneRACE Cohort 3 were defined as having two consecutive negative NP/OP PCR tests, clearance from a healthcare professional, or resolution of symptoms. Each participant in the prospective study had whole blood, serum and a nasopharyngeal or oropharyngeal swab collected by mobile phlebotomists. Prospective study participants could optionally give additional blood draws and questionnaires over an approximately two-month period. Before DNA extraction, prospective study blood samples were shipped either frozen or at room temperature. The clonotype comes from a woman between 25 and 40 years old who had recovered from COVID-19. Sequencing was performed on PBMCs or T cells enriched from blood (not recorded which).

DNA sequence: TGTGCCAGCAGTGAACCGGGGAGAGAGACCCAGTACTTC. The resulting protein is CASSEPGRETQYF. Recombination joined TRBV6-1 with TRBJ2-5, and the D gene may be TRBD2, 5 bases matching. At the junction V is shortened by 2 bases and J by 4 bases, with 8 bases in between. From the germline V gene, CDR1 is MNHNS and CDR2 is SASEGT. From the cysteine up to the phenylalanine, the CDR3 has a length of 13 residues. Only CDR3 DNA remains: 39 bases, in frame from the first base.